One sample yielded the 30 T cell receptor beta chains listed below, sequenced in a study of graft-versus-host responses after intestinal transplantation (dated by TCRdb to the early 2020s). Library preparation employed the immunoSEQ multiplex PCR assay. TCRdb took this table from immuneACCESS and kept in-frame rearrangements with V and J called. Such tables lack part of the clones; where checked against another copy, unresolved V genes explain under half of the gap, and the rest is unexplained. This sample has 90,000 to 95,000 clones in its table, and 80% to 95% of those were observed once. The ten top clones hold 6% of the sample. The sample's time point label, decoded: cells obtained before transplantation from donor or recipient. These receptors' antigens are unknown. The sequencing used unstimulated CD8+ T cells sorted from spleen or lymph node cells, collected before intestinal transplant. The receptors shown here come from a human donor who received an intestinal transplant.

CDR3 region: CASSVGTYNEQFF. As DNA, the CDR3 is TGTGCCAGCAGCGTAGGTACCTACAATGAGCAGTTCTTC. The rearrangement links TRBV9 to TRBJ2-1; D is unclear. Germline V lookup: CDR1 SGDLS, CDR2 YYNGEE. The CDR3 is 13 amino acids. V lost 0 bases to trimming and J lost 2 bases, with 3 bases between them.

The count of this clone is one. This sequence joins TRBV13 and TRBJ1-2; D is possibly TRBD1 (6 bases). Germline assignment: CDR1 PRHDT and CDR2 FYEKMQ (reference sequence). V gave up 5 bases and J gave up 2 bases, with 18 bases separating them. The CDR3 has 16 amino acids. CDR3 amino acids: CASSPERDNPNYGYTF. The CDR3 DNA reads TGTGCCAGCAGCCCCGAACGGGACAACCCAAACTATGGCTACACCTTC.

CDR3 DNA sequence: TGCGCCAGCAGCTTGGAGTCAGGGACCCGCTACGAGCAGTACTTC. Translating it yields CASSLESGTRYEQYF. The rearrangement uses TRBV5-1 and TRBJ2-7; possibly TRBD1 or TRBD2 for D (5 bases each). Per germline, CDR1 SGHRS and CDR2 YFSETQ. Trimming took off 0 bases at V and 3 bases at J, with 13 bases between the two ends. The CDR3 runs to 15 residues. The complete variable domain, with remaining parts taken from reference TRBV5-1 and TRBJ2-7, reads KAGVTQTPRYLIKTRGQQVTLSCSPISGHRSVSWYQQTPGQGLQFLFEYFSETQRNKGNFPGRFSGRQFSNSRSEMNVSTLELGDSALYLCASSLESGTRYEQYFGPGTRLTVT.

The chain has TRBV15 and TRBJ1-4; D is undetermined. Germline V gene data show CDR1 as LNHNV and CDR2 as YYDKDF (reference sequence). The ends were cut back, 3 bases at V and 7 bases at J, with 15 bases in the middle. The CDR3 length is 15 residues. CDR3 sequence (DNA): TGTGCCACCAGCAGCAGACAATGGGCGGGTGAAAAACTGTTTTTT. Its translation is CATSSRQWAGEKLFF.

This clone was seen just once. The chain combines TRBV29-1 with TRBJ2-5; 7 bases are shared with TRBD2. The ends lost 3 bases at V and 5 bases at J; junction bases unmatched: 9. The CDR3 length is 14 residues. Germline V CDR1 and CDR2: SQVTM, ANQGSEA. The CDR3 loop is CSVEGLLAPETQYF. Written as DNA, the CDR3 is TGCAGCGTTGAGGGCCTACTAGCGCCCGAGACCCAGTACTTC.

V usage is TRBV5-5 and J usage is TRBJ1-2, with D possibly being TRBD1 (6 bases). Trimming removed 2 bases at V and 5 bases at J, with 16 bases between. The CDR3 is 15 amino acids. The germline V gene has CDR1 SGHKS and CDR2 YYEKEE (reference sequence). For the CDR3, the DNA is TGTGCCAGCAGCTTAGGCACCAACAGGGATTATGGCTACACCTTC. Translating it yields CASSLGTNRDYGYTF.

This chain joins TRBV6-5 and TRBJ2-5, with D hard to call. This CDR3 region has 13 residues. Germline CDR1 and CDR2: MNHEY and SVGAGI. Trimming left V 7 bases short and J 0 bases short, with 9 bases between. CDR3 sequence: CASMAAHQETQYF. CDR3 coding DNA: TGTGCCAGCATGGCCGCCCACCAAGAGACCCAGTACTTC.

This chain joins TRBV13 and TRBJ2-3, with D maybe TRBD1 (6 bases). CDR3 size: 15 residues. The V gene lost 3 bases and the J gene lost 2 bases, with 12 bases spanning the gap. Germline loops: CDR1 PRHDT, CDR2 FYEKMQ (reference sequence). CDR3 bases: TGTGCCAGCAGCTTCTGGACAGTCGACACAGATACGCAGTATTTT. Translation: CASSFWTVDTDTQYF.

This clone was found once. The chain employs TRBV5-4 and TRBJ1-1; D is ambiguous. In germline, CDR1 is SGHNT, CDR2 YYREEE (reference sequence). V lost 7 bases, J lost 11 bases, and 18 bases lay in between. The CDR3 covers 12 residues. CDR3 in DNA: TGTGCCAGCGGACGAGAAGGGAGCGGGGCTTTCTTT. Translated, it gives CASGREGSGAFF.

V gene TRBV18 combines with J gene TRBJ2-3, with D perhaps matching TRBD1 (6 bases). The V and J ends lost 2 bases and 5 bases respectively, with 17 bases between them. Germline-derived CDR1 and CDR2 are KGHSH and LQKENI. The CDR3 loop spans 16 amino acids. CDR3 residues: CASSPGTPLLRDTQYF. CDR3 in DNA: TGTGCCAGCTCACCAGGGACACCCCTCCTGAGAGATACGCAGTATTTT.

The CDR3 bases are TGTGCCAGCAGCTCTCTAGGGGGGGCCGAAGCTTTCTTT. It yields the protein CASSSLGGAEAFF. The chain recombines TRBV11-2 with TRBJ1-1, with a possible D match to TRBD1 (6 bases). V lost 4 bases, J lost 8 bases, and 14 bases lay in between. Per germline, CDR1 SGHAT and CDR2 FQNNGV. CDR3 length equals 13 residues.

This rearrangement joins TRBV4-1 to TRBJ1-4; possibly TRBD1 for D (5 bases). This CDR3 has 16 amino acids. Germline V lookup: CDR1 MGHRA, CDR2 YSYEKL. V lost 4 bases and J 7 bases, leaving 19 bases between the germline ends. CDR3 coding DNA: TGCGCCAGCAGCCGAACGACCGGACCGGGGCGTGAAAAACTGTTTTTT. Translation: CASSRTTGPGREKLFF.

This chain uses TRBV7-9 with TRBJ2-1, with D perhaps matching TRBD1 (6 bases). This CDR3 is built from 19 residues. Germline CDR1 is SEHNR and CDR2 is FQNEAQ (reference sequence). V lost 5 bases, J lost 3 bases, and 26 bases lay in between. The CDR3 reads CASSPTPDRLFGGYNEQFF. CDR3 nucleotides: TGTGCCAGCAGCCCAACCCCAGACAGGTTATTTGGTGGCTACAATGAGCAGTTCTTC. The variable domain in full, with the rest retrieved from reference TRBV7-9 and TRBJ2-1, is DTGVSQNPRHKITKRGQNVTFRCDPISEHNRLYWYRQTLGQGPEFLTYFQNEAQLEKSRLLSDRFSAERPKGSFSTLEIQRTEQGDSAMYLCASSPTPDRLFGGYNEQFFGPGTRLTVL.

The chain is built from TRBV9 and TRBJ2-3; D may be TRBD1 or TRBD2 (7 bases each). This CDR3 region has 16 residues. Deletions cut 4 bases from V and 0 bases from J, with 15 bases between. The germline gives CDR1 SGDLS, CDR2 YYNGEE. The CDR3 protein is CASSPPGGGSTDTQYF. The CDR3 DNA reads as TGTGCCAGCAGCCCCCCAGGGGGGGGTAGCACAGATACGCAGTATTTT. Variable domain in full (rest from reference TRBV9 and TRBJ2-3): DSGVTQTPKHLITATGQRVTLRCSPRSGDLSVYWYQQSLDQGLQFLIQYYNGEERAKGNILERFSAQQFPDLHSELNLSSLELGDSALYFCASSPPGGGSTDTQYFGPGTRLTVL.

The chain combines TRBV6-6 with TRBJ1-1, with a possible D match to TRBD1 (5 bases). Germline V gives CDR1 MNHNY, CDR2 SVGAGI (reference sequence). The CDR3 spans 12 residues. The germline V and J ends were trimmed by 2 bases and 7 bases, with 8 bases remaining between them. The CDR3, as DNA: TGTGCCAGCAGTTACGGGACGGTTGAAGCTTTCTTT. This gives the protein CASSYGTVEAFF.

This chain uses TRBV2 with TRBJ2-7; 9 nucleotides match TRBD2. This CDR3 has 13 amino acids. Germline lookup yields CDR1 SNHLY and CDR2 FYNNEI. Germline trimming cut 6 bases from V and 3 bases from J; bases unmatched to any gene: 3. In DNA, the CDR3 is TGTGCCAGCAGGGAGACTAGCGGCTACGAGCAGTACTTC. It specifies CASRETSGYEQYF.

V is TRBV27 and J is TRBJ1-5, with TRBD1 as a possible D gene (5 bases). The CDR3 is 15 amino acids. Germline values: CDR1 MNHEY, CDR2 SMNVEV (reference sequence). Deletions cut 6 bases from V and 4 bases from J, with 16 bases between. CDR3 in DNA: TGTGCCAGCAGGAACCTAGGAGGGGAAAATCAGCCCCAGCATTTT. This encodes CASRNLGGENQPQHF.

This chain uses TRBV7-6 with TRBJ2-7; 9 positions agree with TRBD2. This CDR3 has 15 amino acids. Germline loops: CDR1 SGHVS, CDR2 FNYEAQ. V lost 3 bases to trimming and J lost 4 bases; unmatched junction nucleotides: 7. This CDR3 reads CASSFLAGALYEQYF. In DNA form, the CDR3 reads TGTGCCAGCAGCTTTTTAGCGGGAGCTCTGTACGAGCAGTACTTC. The full variable domain, rest sourced from reference TRBV7-6 and TRBJ2-7, is GAGVSQSPRYKVTKRGQDVALRCDPISGHVSLYWYRQALGQGPEFLTYFNYEAQQDKSGLPNDRFSAERPEGSISTLTIQRTEQRDSAMYRCASSFLAGALYEQYFGPGTRLTVT.

This chain uses TRBV27 with TRBJ1-5, with D unclear. In germline, CDR1 is MNHEY, CDR2 SMNVEV (reference sequence). CDR3 length: 16 residues. V was clipped by 4 bases and J by 7 bases, with 20 bases between them. CDR3 protein: CASSSVGVSPMQPQHF. CDR3 in DNA: TGTGCCAGCAGTTCCGTAGGTGTATCGCCAATGCAGCCCCAGCATTTT.

This rearrangement joins TRBV4-1 to TRBJ1-2; 8 bases are shared with TRBD1. Germline-derived CDR1 and CDR2 are MGHRA and YSYEKL. The V and J ends lost 8 bases and 8 bases, in that order; junction bases with no gene match: 13. This CDR3 has 14 residues. As DNA, the CDR3 is TGCGCCAGCTCCGGACAGGGATCATCCGTCGGCTACACCTTC. Translation gives CASSGQGSSVGYTF.

The V gene is TRBV7-9, the J gene TRBJ2-7; D perhaps matches TRBD1 (6 bases). The V and J ends lost 2 bases and 2 bases respectively, with 13 bases between them. Germline loops: CDR1 SEHNR, CDR2 FQNEAQ (reference sequence). The CDR3 has 15 amino acids. The CDR3 region is CASSLPGAGAYEQYF. The CDR3, as DNA: TGTGCCAGCAGCTTACCGGGTGCAGGGGCCTACGAGCAGTACTTC.

The V gene is TRBV5-5, the J gene TRBJ2-7, with D unresolved. The end of the DNA aligns better with TRBJ2-1, so the J call may be wrong. CDR1 and CDR2 from the germline V gene are SGHKS and YYEKEE (reference sequence). The CDR3 runs to 15 residues. The CDR3 nucleotides are TGTGCCAGCAGCCCTTTTGGTGCCCCCTACAATGAGCAGTTCTTC. Its translation is CASSPFGAPYNEQFF.

The V gene is TRBV7-9, the J gene TRBJ2-3, with a weak D call TRBD1 (6 bases). V was cut by 4 bases and J by 2 bases, with 13 bases left in between. The CDR3 has 15 residues. The germline CDR1 and CDR2 sequences are SEHNR and FQNEAQ (reference sequence). The chain's CDR3 is CASSYPRDTTDTQYF. CDR3 in DNA: TGTGCCAGCAGCTACCCCAGGGACACCACAGATACGCAGTATTTT.

The chain links TRBV19 to TRBJ1-5; D is perhaps TRBD1 (5 bases). Germline V gene sequence: CDR1 LNHDA, CDR2 SQIVND (reference sequence). This CDR3 region has 16 residues. Between the trimmed V and J ends, which lost 1 base and 5 bases, there was a span of 15 bases. The DNA for the CDR3 is TGTGCCAGTAGTATAGCCCCAGGGCTGTGGGATCAGCCCCAGCATTTT. Translated, it gives CASSIAPGLWDQPQHF.

In this sample, this clone turned up once. J is TRBJ2-7 and V is TRBV6-1; 7 bases are a match to TRBD2. J was trimmed by 5 bases and V by 8 bases; bases with no gene match: 9. The CDR3 totals 13 residues. Germline values: CDR1 MNHNS, CDR2 SASEGT. The CDR3 here is CASLGGVQDEQYF. DNA for the CDR3: TGTGCCAGCCTGGGGGGGGTCCAGGACGAGCAGTACTTC.

The chain is built from TRBV14 and TRBJ2-7, with 7 bases matching TRBD1. The CDR3 is 15 residues long. J was trimmed by 1 base and V by 4 bases; bases with no gene match: 7. The germline gives CDR1 SGHDN, CDR2 FVKESK. DNA for the CDR3: TGTGCCAGCAGCCTATCGACAGGGTGGTCCTACGAGCAGTACTTC. It codes for CASSLSTGWSYEQYF.

This clone turned up a few times. The V and J genes are TRBV4-1 and TRBJ2-5; D is unresolved. Trimming took 1 base from V and 3 from J, leaving 6 bases between them. From germline, CDR1 is MGHRA and CDR2 YSYEKL. The CDR3 contains 13 residues. This chain's CDR3 is CASSQGPEETQYF. The CDR3 coding sequence is TGCGCCAGCAGCCAAGGGCCGGAAGAGACCCAGTACTTC.

The rearrangement joins TRBV6-5 to TRBJ2-1; D could derive from TRBD1 or TRBD2 (6 bases each). Germline V gene sequence: CDR1 MNHEY, CDR2 SVGAGI. Trimming left V 5 bases short and J 8 bases short, with 16 bases between. CDR3 length: 14 amino acids. CDR3 coding DNA: TGTGCCAGCAGTCCTCTACGGGGGCCGGATGAGCAGTTCTTC. Translated: CASSPLRGPDEQFF.

The chain links TRBV5-4 to TRBJ2-1; D is ambiguous. From germline, CDR1 is SGHNT and CDR2 YYREEE (reference sequence). This CDR3 is 11 amino acids long. CDR3 amino acids: CAYVVYNEQFF. DNA of the CDR3: TGTGCATATGTCGTGTACAATGAGCAGTTCTTC.

The V gene is TRBV9, the J gene TRBJ1-3; 7 nucleotides match TRBD1. This CDR3 region has 16 residues. V shed 0 bases and J 4 bases; nucleotides not matched to a gene: 7. Germline lookup yields CDR1 SGDLS and CDR2 YYNGEE. For the CDR3, the DNA is TGTGCCAGCAGCGTAGATGCAGGGGGACAGGGAAACACCATATATTTT. Translating gives CASSVDAGGQGNTIYF.